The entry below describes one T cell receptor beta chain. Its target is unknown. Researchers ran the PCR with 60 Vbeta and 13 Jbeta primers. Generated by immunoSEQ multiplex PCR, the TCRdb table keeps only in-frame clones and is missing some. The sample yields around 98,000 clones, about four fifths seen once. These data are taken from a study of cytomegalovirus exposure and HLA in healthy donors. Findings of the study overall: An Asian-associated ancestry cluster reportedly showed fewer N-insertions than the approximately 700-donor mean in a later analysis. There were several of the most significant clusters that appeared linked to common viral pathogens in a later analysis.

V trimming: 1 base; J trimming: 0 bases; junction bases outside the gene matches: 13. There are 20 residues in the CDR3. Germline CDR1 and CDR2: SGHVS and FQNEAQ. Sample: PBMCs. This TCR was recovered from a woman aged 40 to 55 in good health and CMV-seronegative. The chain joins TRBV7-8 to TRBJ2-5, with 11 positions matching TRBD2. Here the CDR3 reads CASSLGSASGGLLYQETQYF. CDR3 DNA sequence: TGTGCCAGCAGCTTAGGGTCGGCTAGCGGGGGGCTATTGTACCAAGAGACCCAGTACTTC.